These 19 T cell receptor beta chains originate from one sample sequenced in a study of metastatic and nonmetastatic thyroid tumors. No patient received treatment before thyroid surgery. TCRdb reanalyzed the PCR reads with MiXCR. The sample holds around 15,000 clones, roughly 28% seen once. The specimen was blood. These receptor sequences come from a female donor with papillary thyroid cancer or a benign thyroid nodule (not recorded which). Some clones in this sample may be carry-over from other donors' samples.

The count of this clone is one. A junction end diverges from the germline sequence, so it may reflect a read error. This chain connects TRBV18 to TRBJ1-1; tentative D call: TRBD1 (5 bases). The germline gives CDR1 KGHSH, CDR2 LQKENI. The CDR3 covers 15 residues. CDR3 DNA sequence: TGTGCCATCTCATTTAGTTACCGGGGGTACACTGAAGCTATCTTT. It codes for CAISFSYRGYTEAIF.

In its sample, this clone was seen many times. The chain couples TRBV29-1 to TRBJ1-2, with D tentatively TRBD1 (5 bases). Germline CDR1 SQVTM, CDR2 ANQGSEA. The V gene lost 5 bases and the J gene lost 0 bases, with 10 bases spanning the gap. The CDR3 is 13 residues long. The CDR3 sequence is CSVLGGTNYGYTF. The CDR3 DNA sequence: TGCAGCGTTTTGGGGGGAACTAACTATGGCTACACCTTC. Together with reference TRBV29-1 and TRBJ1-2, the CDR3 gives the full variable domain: SAVISQKPSRDICQRGTSLTIQCQVDSQVTMMFWYRQQPGQSLTLIATANQGSEATYESGFVIDKFPISRPNLTFSTLTVSNMSPEDSSIYLCSVLGGTNYGYTFGSGTRLTVV.

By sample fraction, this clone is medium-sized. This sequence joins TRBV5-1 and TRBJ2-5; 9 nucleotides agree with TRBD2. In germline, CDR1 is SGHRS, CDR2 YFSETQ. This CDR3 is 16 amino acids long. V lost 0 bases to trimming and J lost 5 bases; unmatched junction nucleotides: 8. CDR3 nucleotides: TGCGCCAGCAGCTTGGGGTCCAGCGGGGGGTATGAGACCCAGTACTTC. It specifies CASSLGSSGGYETQYF.

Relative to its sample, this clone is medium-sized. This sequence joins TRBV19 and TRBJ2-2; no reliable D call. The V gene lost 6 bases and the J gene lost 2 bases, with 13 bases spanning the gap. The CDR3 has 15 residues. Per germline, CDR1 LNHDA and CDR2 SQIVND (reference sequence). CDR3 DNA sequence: TGTGCCAGTAGGAAATTCGCCCGTAACACCGGGGAGCTGTTTTTT. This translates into CASRKFARNTGELFF.

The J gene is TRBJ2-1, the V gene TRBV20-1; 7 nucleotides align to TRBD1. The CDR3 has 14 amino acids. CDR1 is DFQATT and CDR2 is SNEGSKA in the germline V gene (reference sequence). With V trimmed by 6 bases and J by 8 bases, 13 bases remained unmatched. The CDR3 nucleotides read TGCAGTGCCACCAGCGGTAACAGGGGCGATGAGCAGTTCTTC. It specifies CSATSGNRGDEQFF.

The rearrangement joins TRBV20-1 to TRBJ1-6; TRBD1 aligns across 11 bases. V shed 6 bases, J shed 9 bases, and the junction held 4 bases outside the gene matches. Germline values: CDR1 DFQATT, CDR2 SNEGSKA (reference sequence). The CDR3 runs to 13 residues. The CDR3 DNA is TGCAGTGCCAGGACAGGGGGCGGTTCACCCCTCCACTTT. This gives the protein CSARTGGGSPLHF.

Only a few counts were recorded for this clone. The chain's CDR3 is CASSYFPHNEQFF. The CDR3 region has the DNA TGTGCCAGCAGTTACTTTCCTCACAATGAGCAGTTCTTC. The chain combines TRBV6-2 or TRBV6-3 with TRBJ2-1; D is uncertain. This CDR3 has 13 amino acids. The V end lost 1 base, the J end lost 5 bases, and 6 bases lay between the germline ends. The germline V gene has CDR1 MNHEY and CDR2 SVGEGT.

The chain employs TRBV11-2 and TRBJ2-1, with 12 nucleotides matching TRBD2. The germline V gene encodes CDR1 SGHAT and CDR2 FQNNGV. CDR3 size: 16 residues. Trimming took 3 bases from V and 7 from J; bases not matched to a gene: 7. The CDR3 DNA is TGTGCCAGCAGCTTTGGACTAGCGGGAATGAGGAATGAGCAGTTCTTC. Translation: CASSFGLAGMRNEQFF. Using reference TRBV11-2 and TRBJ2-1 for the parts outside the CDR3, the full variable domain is EAGVAQSPRYKIIEKRQSVAFWCNPISGHATLYWYQQILGQGPKLLIQFQNNGVVDDSQLPKDRFSAERLKGVDSTLKIQPAKLEDSAVYLCASSFGLAGMRNEQFFGPGTRLTVL.

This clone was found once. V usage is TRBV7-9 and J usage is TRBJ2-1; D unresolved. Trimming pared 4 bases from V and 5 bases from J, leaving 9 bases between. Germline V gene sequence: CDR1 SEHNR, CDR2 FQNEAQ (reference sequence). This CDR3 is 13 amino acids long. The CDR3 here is CASSSQPHNEQFF. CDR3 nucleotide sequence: TGTGCCAGCAGCTCTCAACCGCACAATGAGCAGTTCTTC.

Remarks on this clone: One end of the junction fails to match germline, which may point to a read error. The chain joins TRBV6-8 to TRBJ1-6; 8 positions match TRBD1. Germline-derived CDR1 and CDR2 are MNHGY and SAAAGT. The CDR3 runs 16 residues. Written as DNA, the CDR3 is TGTGTCAGCAGTGCGACAGGACAGGGCCAAAATTCACCCCTCCACTTT. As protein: CVSSATGQGQNSPLHF.

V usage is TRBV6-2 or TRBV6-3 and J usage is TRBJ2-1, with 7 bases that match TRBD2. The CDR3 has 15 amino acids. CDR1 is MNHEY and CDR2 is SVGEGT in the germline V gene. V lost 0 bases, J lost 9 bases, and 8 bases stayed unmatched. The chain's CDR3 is CASSYSPVGRGEQFF. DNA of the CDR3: TGTGCCAGCAGTTACTCCCCCGTGGGGAGGGGTGAGCAGTTCTTC.

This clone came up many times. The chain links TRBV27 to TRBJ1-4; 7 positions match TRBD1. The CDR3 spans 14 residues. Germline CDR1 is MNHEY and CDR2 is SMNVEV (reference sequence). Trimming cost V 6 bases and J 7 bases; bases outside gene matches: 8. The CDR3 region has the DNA TGTGCCAGCAGGATGGGGACAGATAGTGAAAAACTGTTTTTT. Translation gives CASRMGTDSEKLFF.

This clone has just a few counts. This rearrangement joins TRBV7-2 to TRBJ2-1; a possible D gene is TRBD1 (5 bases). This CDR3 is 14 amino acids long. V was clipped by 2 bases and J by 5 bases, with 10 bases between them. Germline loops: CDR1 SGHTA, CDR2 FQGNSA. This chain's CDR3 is CASSLPTDDNEQFF. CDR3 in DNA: TGTGCCAGCAGCTTACCGACAGATGACAATGAGCAGTTCTTC.

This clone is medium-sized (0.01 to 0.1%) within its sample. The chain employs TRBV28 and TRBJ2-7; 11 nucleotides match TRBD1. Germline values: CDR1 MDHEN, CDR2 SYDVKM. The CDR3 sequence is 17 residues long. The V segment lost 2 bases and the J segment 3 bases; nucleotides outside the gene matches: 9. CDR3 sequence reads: CASSLGQGAPPLYEQYF. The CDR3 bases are TGTGCCAGCAGTTTAGGACAGGGGGCGCCCCCCCTCTACGAGCAGTACTTC.

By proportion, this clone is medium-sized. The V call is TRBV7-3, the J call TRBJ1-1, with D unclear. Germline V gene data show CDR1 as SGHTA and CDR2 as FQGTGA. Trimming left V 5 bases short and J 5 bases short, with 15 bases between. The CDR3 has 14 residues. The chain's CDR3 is CASSHFPGVTEAFF. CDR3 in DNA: TGTGCCAGCAGCCATTTTCCGGGTGTTACTGAAGCTTTCTTT.

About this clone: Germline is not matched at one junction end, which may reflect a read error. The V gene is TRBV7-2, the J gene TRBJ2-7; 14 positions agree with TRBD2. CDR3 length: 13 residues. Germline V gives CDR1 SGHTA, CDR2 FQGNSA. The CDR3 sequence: CASSSPGLAGADF. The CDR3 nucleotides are TGTGCCAGCAGCTCGCCGGGACTAGCGGGAGCTGACTTC. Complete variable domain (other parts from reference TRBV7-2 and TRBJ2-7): GAGVSQSPSNKVTEKGKDVELRCDPISGHTALYWYRQSLGQGLEFLIYFQGNSAPDKSGLPSDRFSAERTGGSVSTLTIQRTQQEDSAVYLCASSSPGLAGADFGPGTRLTVT.

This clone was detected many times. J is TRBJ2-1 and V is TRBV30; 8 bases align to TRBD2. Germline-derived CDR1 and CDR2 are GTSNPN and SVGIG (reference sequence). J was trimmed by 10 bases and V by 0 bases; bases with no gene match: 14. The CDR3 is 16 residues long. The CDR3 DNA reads TGTGCCTGGAGTGTTAATAGCGGGACCCCCCCCCTGGAGCAGTTCTTC. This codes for CAWSVNSGTPPLEQFF.

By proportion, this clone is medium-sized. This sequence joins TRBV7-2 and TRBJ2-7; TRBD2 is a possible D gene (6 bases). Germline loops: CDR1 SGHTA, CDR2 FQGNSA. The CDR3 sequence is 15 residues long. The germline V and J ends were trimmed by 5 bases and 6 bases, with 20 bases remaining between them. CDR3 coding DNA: TGTGCCAGCAGCCCCGAAACGTCGGGAGTAACCGAGCAGTACTTC. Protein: CASSPETSGVTEQYF.

DNA of the CDR3: TGTGCCAGCAGTCTGCGTACCGCGCAGCCCCAGCATTTT. Its protein is CASSLRTAQPQHF. The chain couples TRBV12-3 or TRBV12-4 to TRBJ1-5, with unresolved D. The CDR3 is 13 residues long. Trimming pared 5 bases from V and 7 bases from J, leaving 12 bases between.